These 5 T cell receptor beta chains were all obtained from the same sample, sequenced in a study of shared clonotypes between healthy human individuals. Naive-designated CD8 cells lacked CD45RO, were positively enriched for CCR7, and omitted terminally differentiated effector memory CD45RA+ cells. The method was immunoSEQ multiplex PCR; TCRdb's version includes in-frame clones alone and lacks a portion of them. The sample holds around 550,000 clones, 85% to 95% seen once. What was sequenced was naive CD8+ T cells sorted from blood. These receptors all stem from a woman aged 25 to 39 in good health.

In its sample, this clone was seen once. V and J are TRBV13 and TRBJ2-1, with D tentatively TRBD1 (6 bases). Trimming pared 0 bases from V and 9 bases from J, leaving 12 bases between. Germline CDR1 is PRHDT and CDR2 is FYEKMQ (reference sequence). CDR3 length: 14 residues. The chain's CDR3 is CASSLGRGGAEQFF. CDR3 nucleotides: TGTGCCAGCAGCTTAGGCCGAGGGGGAGCTGAGCAGTTCTTC.

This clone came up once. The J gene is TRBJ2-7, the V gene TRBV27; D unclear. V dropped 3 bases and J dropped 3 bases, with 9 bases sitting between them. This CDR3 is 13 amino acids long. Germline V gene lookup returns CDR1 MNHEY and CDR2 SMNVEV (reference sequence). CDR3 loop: CASSFDKNYEQYF. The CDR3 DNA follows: TGTGCCAGCAGTTTCGACAAGAACTACGAGCAGTACTTC.

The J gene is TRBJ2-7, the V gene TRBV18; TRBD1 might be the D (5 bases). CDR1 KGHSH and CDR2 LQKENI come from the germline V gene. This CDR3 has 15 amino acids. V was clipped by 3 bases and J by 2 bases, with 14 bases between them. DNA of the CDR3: TGTGCCAGCTCACCGCTAAGACAGAGGACCTACGAGCAGTACTTC. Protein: CASSPLRQRTYEQYF.

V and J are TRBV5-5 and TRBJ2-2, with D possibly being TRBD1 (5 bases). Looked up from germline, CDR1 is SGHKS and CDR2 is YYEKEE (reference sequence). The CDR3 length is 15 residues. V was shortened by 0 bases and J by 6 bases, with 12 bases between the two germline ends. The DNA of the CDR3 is TGTGCCAGCAGCTTGGAGTTCAGGGCTCCCGGGGAGCTGTTTTTT. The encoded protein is CASSLEFRAPGELFF.

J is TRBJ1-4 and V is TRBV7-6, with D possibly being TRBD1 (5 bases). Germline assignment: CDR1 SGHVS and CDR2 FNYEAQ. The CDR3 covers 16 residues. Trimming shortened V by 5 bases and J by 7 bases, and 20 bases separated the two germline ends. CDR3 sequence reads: CASSKYSGIGGEKLFF. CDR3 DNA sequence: TGTGCCAGCAGCAAATATAGTGGTATCGGGGGTGAAAAACTGTTTTTT.